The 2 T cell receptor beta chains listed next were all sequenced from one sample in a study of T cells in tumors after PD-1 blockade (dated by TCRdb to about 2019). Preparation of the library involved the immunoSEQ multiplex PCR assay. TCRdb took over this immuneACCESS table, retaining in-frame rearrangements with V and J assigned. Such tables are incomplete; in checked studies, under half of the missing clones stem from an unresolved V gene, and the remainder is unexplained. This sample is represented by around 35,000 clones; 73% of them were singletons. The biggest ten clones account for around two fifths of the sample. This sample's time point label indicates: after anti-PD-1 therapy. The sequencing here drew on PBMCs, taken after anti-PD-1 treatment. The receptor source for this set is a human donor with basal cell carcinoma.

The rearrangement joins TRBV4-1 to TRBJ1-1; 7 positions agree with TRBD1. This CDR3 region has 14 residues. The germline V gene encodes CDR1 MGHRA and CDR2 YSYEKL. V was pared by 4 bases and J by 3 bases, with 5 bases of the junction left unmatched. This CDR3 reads CASSLRQGDTEAFF. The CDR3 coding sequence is TGCGCCAGCAGCCTCCGACAGGGTGACACTGAAGCTTTCTTT.

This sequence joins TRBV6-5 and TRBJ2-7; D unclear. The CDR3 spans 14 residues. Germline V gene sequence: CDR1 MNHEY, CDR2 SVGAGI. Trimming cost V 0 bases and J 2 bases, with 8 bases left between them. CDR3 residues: CASSYSRSAYEQYF. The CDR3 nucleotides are TGTGCCAGCAGTTACTCGAGGTCCGCCTACGAGCAGTACTTC.